A single sample gave rise to the 30 T cell receptor beta chains below, sequenced in a study of technical replicates of blood from a few donors. Profiling relied on immunoSEQ multiplex PCR, and the TCRdb table lists in-frame clones only, not all of them. This table has 91,000 or so clones, 95% appearing once. The sample comprised T cells isolated from PBMCs. Receptors originate from a human donor in good health.

The chain combines TRBV29-1 with TRBJ2-1, with TRBD2 matching 12 bases. V shed 0 bases, J shed 10 bases, and the junction held 7 bases outside the gene matches. Germline V gene sequence: CDR1 SQVTM, CDR2 ANQGSEA. This CDR3 is 15 amino acids long. The CDR3 loop reads CSVEDGLAGWGEQFF. CDR3 DNA sequence: TGCAGCGTTGAAGATGGACTAGCGGGATGGGGGGAGCAGTTCTTC.

The table lists this clone with a count of one. This sequence joins TRBV6-1 and TRBJ1-5; 9 positions agree with TRBD1. Germline V gene lookup returns CDR1 MNHNS and CDR2 SASEGT. The CDR3 loop spans 15 amino acids. V was pared by 6 bases and J by 4 bases, with 7 bases of the junction left unmatched. The CDR3: CASSGQGPLNQPQHF. CDR3 nucleotide sequence: TGTGCCAGCAGCGGACAGGGGCCGTTAAATCAGCCCCAGCATTTT.

The chain employs TRBV10-3 and TRBJ1-2; D may be TRBD1 (5 bases). Deletions cut 6 bases from V and 1 base from J, with 21 bases between. Per germline, CDR1 ENHRY and CDR2 SYGVKD. The CDR3 has 17 residues. The CDR3: CAIRSFLTPDSNYGYTF. CDR3 sequence (DNA): TGTGCCATCAGGTCCTTCCTTACCCCAGACAGTAACTATGGCTACACCTTC.

The J gene is TRBJ2-3, the V gene TRBV10-1, with 10 nucleotides matching TRBD2. Germline-derived CDR1 and CDR2 are WNHNN and SYGVQD (reference sequence). Trimming removed 6 bases from V and 5 bases from J; junction bases left unmatched: 8. This CDR3 is built from 15 residues. DNA of the CDR3: TGCGCCAGCAGCCCTAGCGGGAGTATTATAGATACGCAGTATTTT. Encoded protein: CASSPSGSIIDTQYF.

The V call is TRBV5-1, the J call TRBJ1-3; 8 positions match TRBD1. The ends lost 4 bases at V and 0 bases at J; junction bases unmatched: 9. The CDR3 contains 17 residues. The germline V gene encodes CDR1 SGHRS and CDR2 YFSETQ. CDR3: CASSVQTGQGSGNTIYF. DNA of the CDR3: TGCGCCAGCAGCGTTCAAACCGGACAGGGCTCTGGAAACACCATATATTTT.

The chain uses TRBV27 and TRBJ1-1, with a possible D match to TRBD1 (5 bases). This CDR3 has 17 residues. Trimming took 5 bases from V and 4 from J, leaving 23 bases between them. Germline V gives CDR1 MNHEY, CDR2 SMNVEV (reference sequence). In nucleotides, the CDR3 is TGTGCCAGCAGTCCACATTACCCACTGGGGGGGGTCACTGAAGCTTTCTTT. Its translation is CASSPHYPLGGVTEAFF.

CDR3 nucleotide sequence: TGTGCCAGCAGTTTGACAGTATCTAATGAAAAACTGTTTTTT. Translation gives CASSLTVSNEKLFF. This chain links TRBV27 with TRBJ1-4; tentative D call: TRBD1 (5 bases). The CDR3 has 14 amino acids. V gave up 3 bases and J gave up 3 bases, with 8 bases separating them. Germline CDR1 reads MNHEY; CDR2 reads SMNVEV (reference sequence).

This chain connects TRBV7-3 to TRBJ1-2; a weak D match, TRBD1 (6 bases). The CDR3 has 13 amino acids. Trimming took off 5 bases at V and 4 bases at J, with 11 bases between the two ends. In germline, CDR1 is SGHTA, CDR2 FQGTGA. The CDR3 region has the DNA TGTGCCAGCAGCCCGGGACAAACCTATGGCTACACCTTC. This codes for CASSPGQTYGYTF.

This clone was counted a few times. The J gene is TRBJ2-7, the V gene TRBV5-5, with 8 bases identical to TRBD1. This CDR3 has 14 amino acids. CDR1 and CDR2 (germline): SGHKS, YYEKEE (reference sequence). The V gene end was trimmed by 4 bases and the J gene end by 2 bases; junction bases not matched to a gene: 5. DNA of the CDR3: TGTGCCAGCAGCGATACAGGGGGGCCCTACGAGCAGTACTTC. This encodes CASSDTGGPYEQYF.

V is TRBV6-1 and J is TRBJ2-3; D gene unclear. V shed 1 base and J shed 2 bases, with 4 bases lying between them. Looked up from germline, CDR1 is MNHNS and CDR2 is SASEGT. The CDR3 spans 13 residues. The CDR3 reads CASSEEPTDTQYF. DNA for the CDR3: TGTGCCAGCAGTGAAGAGCCCACAGATACGCAGTATTTT.

The J gene is TRBJ2-7, the V gene TRBV4-1; 14 positions agree with TRBD2. The trim removed 2 bases at V and 2 bases at J, leaving 5 bases unmatched. Germline values: CDR1 MGHRA, CDR2 YSYEKL. The CDR3 loop spans 17 amino acids. This CDR3 is CASSQRLAGGRTYEQYF. The CDR3 DNA reads TGCGCCAGCAGCCAAAGACTAGCGGGAGGGCGAACCTACGAGCAGTACTTC.

The rearrangement joins TRBV27 to TRBJ2-1, with 9 bases identical to TRBD2. The CDR3 spans 15 residues. Germline trimming cut 3 bases from V and 3 bases from J; bases unmatched to any gene: 3. The germline V gene encodes CDR1 MNHEY and CDR2 SMNVEV (reference sequence). In nucleotides, the CDR3 is TGTGCCAGCAGTTTGACTAGCGGATTCTACAATGAGCAGTTCTTC. Translation gives CASSLTSGFYNEQFF.

The chain joins TRBV27 to TRBJ2-7; 7 positions agree with TRBD1. The CDR3 is 14 amino acids. Germline V gene lookup returns CDR1 MNHEY and CDR2 SMNVEV (reference sequence). With V trimmed by 2 bases and J by 2 bases, 3 bases remained unmatched. The DNA of the CDR3 is TGTGCCAGCAGTTTAGGGCAGGGGGCCTACGAGCAGTACTTC. Protein: CASSLGQGAYEQYF.

The chain couples TRBV6-1 to TRBJ1-2, with 7 nucleotides matching TRBD1. Per germline, CDR1 MNHNS and CDR2 SASEGT. V shed 6 bases and J 1 base; nucleotides not matched to a gene: 17. This CDR3 region has 18 residues. CDR3 sequence (DNA): TGTGCCAGCAGCGAACTCCCGCAGGGGGGCCTTTATAACTATGGCTACACCTTC. Encoded protein: CASSELPQGGLYNYGYTF.

The chain employs TRBV29-1 and TRBJ2-7; 8 bases align to TRBD1. Trimming removed 7 bases from V and 5 bases from J; junction bases left unmatched: 7. Germline V gene lookup returns CDR1 SQVTM and CDR2 ANQGSEA. The CDR3 is 12 amino acids. CDR3 sequence (DNA): TGCAGCGGGGGACAGGTTGCCAACGAGCAGTACTTC. It specifies CSGGQVANEQYF.

DNA for the CDR3: TGTGCCAGCAGTTTAGGCCCCGAGTGGACAGGGGGCGGCCGGCCCCAGCATTTT. Amino acid sequence: CASSLGPEWTGGGRPQHF. This chain links TRBV28 with TRBJ1-5; the match to TRBD1 covers 11 bases. The V gene's germline CDR1 is MDHEN and CDR2 SYDVKM. V was pared by 2 bases and J by 9 bases, with 15 bases of the junction left unmatched. CDR3 size: 18 residues.

The chain uses TRBV11-2 and TRBJ2-7, with D perhaps TRBD2 (6 bases). Trimming pared 5 bases from V and 2 bases from J, leaving 13 bases between. CDR3 length: 14 amino acids. The germline V gene has CDR1 SGHAT and CDR2 FQNNGV. CDR3 DNA sequence: TGTGCCAGCAGCGAGAGGAGGGCCGCCTACGAGCAGTACTTC. It yields the protein CASSERRAAYEQYF.

The chain has TRBV27 and TRBJ2-1; 10 nucleotides match TRBD1. The CDR3 is 15 residues long. Losses at the gene ends were 8 bases for V and 0 bases for J; bases not matched to a gene: 4. Germline V CDR1 and CDR2: MNHEY, SMNVEV (reference sequence). CDR3 protein: CASGRQGASYNEQFF. DNA for the CDR3: TGTGCCAGCGGCCGACAGGGGGCCTCCTACAATGAGCAGTTCTTC.

This rearrangement joins TRBV7-3 to TRBJ2-3; a possible D gene is TRBD1 (6 bases). The CDR3 sequence is 16 residues long. Germline CDR1 reads SGHTA; CDR2 reads FQGTGA. V gave up 5 bases and J gave up 4 bases, with 19 bases separating them. CDR3 in amino acids: CASSPGTSGLPDTQYF. In DNA form, the CDR3 reads TGTGCCAGCAGCCCCGGGACATCAGGGCTCCCAGATACGCAGTATTTT.

The rearrangement uses TRBV4-1 and TRBJ2-7, with 9 bases matching TRBD1. The germline gives CDR1 MGHRA, CDR2 YSYEKL. Unmatched junction bases numbered 4, after V lost 3 bases and J lost 4 bases. The length of the CDR3 is 14 residues. In nucleotides, the CDR3 is TGCGCCAGCAGCCACTCCGGACAGGGGTACGAGCAGTACTTC. It specifies CASSHSGQGYEQYF.

The V call is TRBV21-1, the J call TRBJ2-7; the D call in the table, TRBD1, was not verified against the DNA. TRBV21-1 is a known pseudogene. The CDR3 runs 17 residues. CDR3 sequence (DNA): TGTGCCAGCAGACCCCGTCCGAAGACAGGGGGCTTCTACGAGCAGTACTTC. Its translation: CASRPRPKTGGFYEQYF.

The chain uses TRBV27 and TRBJ2-7; the D is unclear. Trimming removed 2 bases at V and 3 bases at J, with 14 bases between. CDR3 length: 15 residues. Germline assignment: CDR1 MNHEY and CDR2 SMNVEV (reference sequence). The CDR3 coding sequence is TGTGCCAGCAGTTTACTCTTAGGCGGTCGCTACGAGCAGTACTTC. It specifies CASSLLLGGRYEQYF.

The chain joins TRBV14 to TRBJ2-1; TRBD2 matches at 14 bases. Germline V gene data show CDR1 as SGHDN and CDR2 as FVKESK. The V segment lost 4 bases and the J segment 15 bases; nucleotides outside the gene matches: 8. There are 14 residues in the CDR3. CDR3 DNA sequence: TGTGCCAGCAGCCTTAGACTAGCGGGAGGGCTTAGGTTCTTC. Translating it yields CASSLRLAGGLRFF. Using reference TRBV14 and TRBJ2-1 for the parts outside the CDR3, the full variable domain is EAGVTQFPSHSVIEKGQTVTLRCDPISGHDNLYWYRRVMGKEIKFLLHFVKESKQDESGMPNNRFLAERTGGTYSTLKVQPAELEDSGVYFCASSLRLAGGLRFFGPGTRLTVL.

The rearrangement links TRBV4-1 to TRBJ2-5, with D perhaps matching TRBD2 (6 bases). Deletions cut 1 base from V and 7 bases from J, with 22 bases between. Germline-derived CDR1 and CDR2 are MGHRA and YSYEKL. There are 17 residues in the CDR3. CDR3 nucleotides: TGCGCCAGCAGCCAAGGCGCGGGACTCATGCCCTCAGGGACCCAGTACTTC. It codes for CASSQGAGLMPSGTQYF.

The chain links TRBV28 to TRBJ2-7, with a possible D match to TRBD1 (6 bases). Per germline, CDR1 MDHEN and CDR2 SYDVKM. This CDR3 has 14 residues. Trimming stripped 7 bases from V and 6 bases from J, with 19 bases between. DNA of the CDR3: TGTGCCAGCATCTTTTCCTCCGGGACATCCGAGCAGTACTTC. Translating it yields CASIFSSGTSEQYF. Looking up the rest from reference TRBV28 and TRBJ2-7 gives the full variable domain: DVKVTQSSRYLVKRTGEKVFLECVQDMDHENMFWYRQDPGLGLRLIYFSYDVKMKEKGDIPEGYSVSREKKERFSLILESASTNQTSMYLCASIFSSGTSEQYFGPGTRLTVT.

The J gene is TRBJ2-5, the V gene TRBV29-1; 14 bases line up with TRBD2. V dropped 5 bases and J dropped 2; count of bases not matched to a gene: 10. This CDR3 has 17 amino acids. Germline CDR1 SQVTM, CDR2 ANQGSEA. CDR3: CSVLNGTSGGPQETQYF. For the CDR3, the DNA is TGCAGCGTTCTCAACGGGACTAGCGGGGGCCCTCAAGAGACCCAGTACTTC.

The chain is built from TRBV19 and TRBJ1-4; 8 nucleotides match TRBD1. The CDR3 loop spans 15 amino acids. J lost 7 bases, V lost 2 bases, and 6 bases had no gene match. Looked up from germline, CDR1 is LNHDA and CDR2 is SQIVND (reference sequence). DNA of the CDR3: TGTGCCAGTAGTATACGGGACAGGCGAACTGAAAAACTGTTTTTT. Its translation: CASSIRDRRTEKLFF.

This clone came up once. This chain uses TRBV11-3 with TRBJ2-3; 12 bases align to TRBD2. Germline lookup yields CDR1 SGHNT and CDR2 YENEEA. The CDR3 is 15 residues long. J gave up 1 base and V 7 bases, and 3 bases lay outside the gene matches. CDR3 sequence: CASTLAGGGTDTQYF. CDR3 coding DNA: TGTGCCAGCACCCTAGCGGGAGGGGGCACAGATACGCAGTATTTT.

The chain links TRBV6-5 to TRBJ1-5, with D unresolved. V shed 6 bases and J shed 7 bases, with 16 bases lying between them. This CDR3 has 14 residues. Germline V lookup: CDR1 MNHEY, CDR2 SVGAGI. CDR3 coding DNA: TGTGCCAGCAGCCCCGGGGAATCCTTCCAGCCCCAGCATTTT. Translating it yields CASSPGESFQPQHF.

The CDR3 nucleotides are TGTGCCAGCAGTGACCCAACAGGGGATAACACAGATACGCAGTATTTT. Translating it yields CASSDPTGDNTDTQYF. The rearrangement joins TRBV6-4 to TRBJ2-3; 7 nucleotides agree with TRBD1. Germline V gene lookup returns CDR1 MRHNA and CDR2 SNTAGT. The junction had 7 bases not matched to a gene; V was cut back by 2 bases and J by 2 bases. The CDR3 runs 16 residues.